This record covers a single TCR beta chain. One end of the junction fails to match germline, which may point to a read error. The data stem from a study of OX40 agonist ivuxolimab in advanced cancers. The protocol was immunoSEQ multiplex PCR, while the TCRdb copy is restricted to in-frame clones and leaves out a portion. This sample yields 50,000 to 80,000 clones, of which approximately 84% are seen a single time; around 10% belongs to the top ten. Germline V gene sequence: CDR1 SGHTA, CDR2 FQGTGA. The CDR3 covers 12 residues. This rearrangement joins TRBV7-3 to TRBJ1-1; 7 bases match TRBD1. The specimen comprised CD4+ or CD8+ T cells sorted from blood, sampled in a trial of the OX40 agonist ivuxolimab. This receptor was obtained from an adult with an advanced solid tumor such as melanoma, head and neck, liver or kidney cancer. The CDR3 nucleotides read TGTGCCAGCAGCTTAGGAACAGGGGAGCGAATCTTT. Translation gives CASSLGTGERIF.